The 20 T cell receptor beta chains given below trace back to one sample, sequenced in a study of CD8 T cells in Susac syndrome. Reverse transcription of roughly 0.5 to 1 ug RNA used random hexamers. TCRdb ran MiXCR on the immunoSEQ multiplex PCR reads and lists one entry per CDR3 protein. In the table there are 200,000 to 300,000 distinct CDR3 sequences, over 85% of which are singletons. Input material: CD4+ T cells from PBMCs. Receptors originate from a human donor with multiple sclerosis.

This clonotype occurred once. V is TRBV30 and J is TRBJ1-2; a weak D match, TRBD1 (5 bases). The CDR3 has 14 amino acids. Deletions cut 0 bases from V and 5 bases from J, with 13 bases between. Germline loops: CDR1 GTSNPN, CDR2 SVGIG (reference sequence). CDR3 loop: CAWSVLLDNYGYTF. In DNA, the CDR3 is TGTGCCTGGAGTGTACTTTTGGACAATTATGGCTACACCTTC.

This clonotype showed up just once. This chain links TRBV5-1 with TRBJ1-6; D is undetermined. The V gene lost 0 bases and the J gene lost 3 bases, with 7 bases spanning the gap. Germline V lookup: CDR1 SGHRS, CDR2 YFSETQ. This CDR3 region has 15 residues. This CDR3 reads CASSLDRLYNSPLHF. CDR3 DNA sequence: TGCGCCAGCAGCTTGGACAGACTCTATAATTCACCCCTCCACTTT.

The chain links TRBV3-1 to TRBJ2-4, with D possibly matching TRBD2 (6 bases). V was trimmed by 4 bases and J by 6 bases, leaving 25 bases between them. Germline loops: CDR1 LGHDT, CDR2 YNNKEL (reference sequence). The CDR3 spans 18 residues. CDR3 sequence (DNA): TGTGCCAGCAGCCGGCCTCCGGGACTGAATTTTGGGATAAACATTCAGTACTTC. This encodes CASSRPPGLNFGINIQYF.

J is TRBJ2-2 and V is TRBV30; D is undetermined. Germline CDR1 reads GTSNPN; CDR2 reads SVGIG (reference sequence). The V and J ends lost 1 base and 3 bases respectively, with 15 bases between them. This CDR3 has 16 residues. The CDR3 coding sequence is TGTGCCTGGAGTGGGGGTTCTGGGCAGGACACCGGGGAGCTGTTTTTT. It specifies CAWSGGSGQDTGELFF.

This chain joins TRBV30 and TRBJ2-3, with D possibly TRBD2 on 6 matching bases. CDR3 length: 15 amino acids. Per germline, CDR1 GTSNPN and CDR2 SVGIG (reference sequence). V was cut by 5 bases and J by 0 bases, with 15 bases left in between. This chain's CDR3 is CAWGRGRPSTDTQYF. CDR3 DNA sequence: TGTGCCTGGGGGCGGGGACGCCCGAGCACAGATACGCAGTATTTT.

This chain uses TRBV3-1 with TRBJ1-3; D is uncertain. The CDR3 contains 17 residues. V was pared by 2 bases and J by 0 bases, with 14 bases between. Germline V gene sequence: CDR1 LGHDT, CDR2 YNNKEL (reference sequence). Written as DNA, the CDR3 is TGTGCCAGCAGCCAATTAATGGGCGGCAGCTCTGGAAACACCATATATTTT. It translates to CASSQLMGGSSGNTIYF.

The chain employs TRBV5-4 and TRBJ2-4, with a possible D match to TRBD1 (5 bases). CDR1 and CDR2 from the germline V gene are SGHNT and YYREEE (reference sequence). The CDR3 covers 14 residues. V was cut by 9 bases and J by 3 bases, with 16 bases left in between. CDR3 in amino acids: CATADISVKNIQYF. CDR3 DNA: TGTGCCACCGCGGACATCTCGGTCAAAAACATTCAGTACTTC.

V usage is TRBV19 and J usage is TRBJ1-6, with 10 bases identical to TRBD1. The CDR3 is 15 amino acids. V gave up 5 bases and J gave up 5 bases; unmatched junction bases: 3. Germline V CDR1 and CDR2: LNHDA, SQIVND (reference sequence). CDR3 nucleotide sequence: TGTGCCAGTAGTCCCGGGACAGGGGATAATTCACCCCTCCACTTT. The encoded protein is CASSPGTGDNSPLHF.

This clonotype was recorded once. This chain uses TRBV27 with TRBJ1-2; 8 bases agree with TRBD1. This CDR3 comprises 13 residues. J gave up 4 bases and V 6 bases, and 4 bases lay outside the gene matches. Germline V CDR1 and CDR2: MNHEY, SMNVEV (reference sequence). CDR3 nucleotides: TGTGCCAGCAGGAGGACAGGGTCCTATGGCTACACCTTC. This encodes CASRRTGSYGYTF.

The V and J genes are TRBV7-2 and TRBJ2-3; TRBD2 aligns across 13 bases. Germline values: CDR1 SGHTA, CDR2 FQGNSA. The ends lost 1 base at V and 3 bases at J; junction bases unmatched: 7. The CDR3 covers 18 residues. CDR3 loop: CASSLVGTSGTNTDTQYF. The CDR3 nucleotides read TGTGCCAGCAGCTTAGTAGGGACTAGCGGGACAAATACAGATACGCAGTATTTT.

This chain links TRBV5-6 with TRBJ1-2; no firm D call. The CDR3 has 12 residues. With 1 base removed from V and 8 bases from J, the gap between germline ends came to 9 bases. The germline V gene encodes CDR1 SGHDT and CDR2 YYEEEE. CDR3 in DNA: TGTGCCAGCAGCTTGACATTAAAGGGCTACACCTTC. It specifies CASSLTLKGYTF.

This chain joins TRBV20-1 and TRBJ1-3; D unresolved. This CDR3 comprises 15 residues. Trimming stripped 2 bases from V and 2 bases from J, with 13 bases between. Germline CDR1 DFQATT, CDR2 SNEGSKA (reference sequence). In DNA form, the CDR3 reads TGCAGTGCTAGAATGACTGAGGCCGCTGGAAACACCATATATTTT. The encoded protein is CSARMTEAAGNTIYF.

The CDR3: CAWTGNGQETQYF. DNA of the CDR3: TGTGCCTGGACGGGAAACGGCCAAGAGACCCAGTACTTC. This chain uses TRBV30 with TRBJ2-5, with a tentative D call TRBD2 (5 bases). Deletions cut 4 bases from V and 1 base from J, with 10 bases between. The germline CDR1 and CDR2 sequences are GTSNPN and SVGIG (reference sequence). The CDR3 runs 13 residues.

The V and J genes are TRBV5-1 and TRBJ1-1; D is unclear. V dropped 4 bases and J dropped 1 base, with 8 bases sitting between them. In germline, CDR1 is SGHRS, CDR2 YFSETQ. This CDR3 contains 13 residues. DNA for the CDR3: TGCGCCAGCAGCCCGGACGGGAACACTGAAGCTTTCTTT. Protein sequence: CASSPDGNTEAFF.

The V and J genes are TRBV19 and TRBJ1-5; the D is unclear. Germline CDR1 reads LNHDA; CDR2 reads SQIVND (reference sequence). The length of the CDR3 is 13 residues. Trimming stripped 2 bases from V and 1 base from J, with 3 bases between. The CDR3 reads CASSIWSNQPQHF. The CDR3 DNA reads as TGTGCCAGTAGTATATGGAGCAATCAGCCCCAGCATTTT.

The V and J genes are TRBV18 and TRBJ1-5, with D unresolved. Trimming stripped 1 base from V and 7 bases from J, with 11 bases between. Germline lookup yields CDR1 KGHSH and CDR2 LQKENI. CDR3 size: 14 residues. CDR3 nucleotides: TGTGCCAGCTCACCACAGCAGGTATCCCAGCCCCAGCATTTT. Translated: CASSPQQVSQPQHF.

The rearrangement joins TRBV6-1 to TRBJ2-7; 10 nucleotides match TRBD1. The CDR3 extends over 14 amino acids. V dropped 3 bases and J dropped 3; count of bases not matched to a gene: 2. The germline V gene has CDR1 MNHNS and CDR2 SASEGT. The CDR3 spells CASSETGGLYEQYF. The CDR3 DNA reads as TGTGCCAGCAGTGAGACAGGGGGCCTCTACGAGCAGTACTTC.

CDR3 bases: TGTGCCAGCAGCCGAAGACCCACAGATACGCAGTATTTT. Translating it yields CASSRRPTDTQYF. The chain joins TRBV14 to TRBJ2-3, with D unresolved. The ends were cut back, 4 bases at V and 2 bases at J, with 7 bases in the middle. Germline V CDR1 and CDR2: SGHDN, FVKESK. This CDR3 is 13 amino acids long.

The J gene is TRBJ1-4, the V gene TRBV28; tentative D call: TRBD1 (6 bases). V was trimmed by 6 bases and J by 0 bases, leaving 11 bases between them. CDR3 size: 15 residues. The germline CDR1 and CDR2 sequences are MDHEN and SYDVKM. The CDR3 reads CASRRDTSTNEKLFF. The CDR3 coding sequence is TGTGCCAGCAGACGGGACACCTCAACTAATGAAAAACTGTTTTTT.

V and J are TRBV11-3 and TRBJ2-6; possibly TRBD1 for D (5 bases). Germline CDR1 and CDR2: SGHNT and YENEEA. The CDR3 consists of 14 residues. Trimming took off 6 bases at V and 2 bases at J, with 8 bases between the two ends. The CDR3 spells CASSGAAGANVLTF. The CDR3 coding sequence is TGTGCCAGCAGTGGGGCAGCTGGGGCCAACGTCCTGACTTTC.